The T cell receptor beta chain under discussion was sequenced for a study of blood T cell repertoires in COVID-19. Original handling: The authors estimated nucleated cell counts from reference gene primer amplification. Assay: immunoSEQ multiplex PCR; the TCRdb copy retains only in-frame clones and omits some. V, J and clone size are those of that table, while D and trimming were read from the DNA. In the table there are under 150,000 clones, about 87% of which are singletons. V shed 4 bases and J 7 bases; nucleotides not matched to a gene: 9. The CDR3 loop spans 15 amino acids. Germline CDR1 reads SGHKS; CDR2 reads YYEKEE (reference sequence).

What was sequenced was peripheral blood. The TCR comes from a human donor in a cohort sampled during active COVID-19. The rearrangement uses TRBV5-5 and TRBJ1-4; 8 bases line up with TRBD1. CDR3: CASSLPGGAGEKLFF. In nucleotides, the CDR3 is TGTGCCAGCAGCCTTCCAGGGGGCGCAGGTGAAAAACTGTTTTTT. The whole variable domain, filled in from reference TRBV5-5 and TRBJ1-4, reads DAGVTQSPTHLIKTRGQQVTLRCSPISGHKSVSWYQQVLGQGPQFIFQYYEKEERGRGNFPDRFSARQFPNYSSELNVNALLLGDSALYLCASSLPGGAGEKLFFGSGTQLSVL.